What follows are 8 T cell receptor beta chains derived from one specimen sequenced in a study of blood T cell repertoires in COVID-19. Method: immunoSEQ multiplex PCR; TCRdb's copy keeps in-frame clones and lacks some. The table records around 77,000 clones, roughly 90% of them present only once. Sequencing was done on a sample of peripheral blood. Receptor source: a woman at least 80 years old with active or convalescent COVID-19.

The rearrangement uses TRBV5-1 and TRBJ1-1, with D possibly matching TRBD1 (5 bases). The CDR3 consists of 16 residues. The V and J ends lost 4 bases and 5 bases respectively, with 21 bases between them. The germline CDR1 and CDR2 sequences are SGHRS and YFSETQ. The CDR3 loop reads CASSPGGALRGTEAFF. The CDR3 DNA is TGCGCCAGCAGCCCCGGCGGTGCGTTAAGGGGTACTGAAGCTTTCTTT. The variable domain in full, with the rest retrieved from reference TRBV5-1 and TRBJ1-1, is KAGVTQTPRYLIKTRGQQVTLSCSPISGHRSVSWYQQTPGQGLQFLFEYFSETQRNKGNFPGRFSGRQFSNSRSEMNVSTLELGDSALYLCASSPGGALRGTEAFFGQGTRLTVV.

This clone appeared a single time. The chain recombines TRBV7-9 with TRBJ1-5; 7 bases fit TRBD1. This CDR3 spans 16 amino acids. The V gene end was trimmed by 2 bases and the J gene end by 3 bases; junction bases not matched to a gene: 7. Germline CDR1 and CDR2: SEHNR and FQNEAQ (reference sequence). The CDR3 nucleotides read TGTGCCAGCAGCTTAAAGTTGGGACAGCTCAATCAGCCCCAGCATTTT. Translating gives CASSLKLGQLNQPQHF.

This clone was picked up a small number of times. The rearrangement joins TRBV19 to TRBJ1-2, with D perhaps matching TRBD1 (5 bases). The CDR3 consists of 14 residues. With 8 bases removed from V and 3 bases from J, the gap between germline ends came to 16 bases. Germline V gene lookup returns CDR1 LNHDA and CDR2 SQIVND (reference sequence). The CDR3 DNA reads as TGTGCCAGTCGATTTCAGGGAAGGGACTATGGCTACACCTTC. This sequence encodes CASRFQGRDYGYTF.

The rearrangement links TRBV9 to TRBJ1-1, with 10 bases matching TRBD1. This CDR3 comprises 12 residues. Per germline, CDR1 SGDLS and CDR2 YYNGEE. J gave up 10 bases and V 2 bases, and 2 bases lay outside the gene matches. CDR3 in amino acids: CASSVDRGRAFF. The CDR3 nucleotides are TGTGCCAGCAGCGTTGACAGGGGGCGAGCTTTCTTT.

The chain recombines TRBV19 with TRBJ1-1, with D unresolved. CDR3 size: 13 residues. V was clipped by 4 bases and J by 1 base, with 7 bases between them. Germline V gene data show CDR1 as LNHDA and CDR2 as SQIVND (reference sequence). The CDR3 DNA sequence: TGTGCCAGTAGTACCAATCAGAACACTGAAGCTTTCTTT. It specifies CASSTNQNTEAFF.

The genes are TRBV28 and TRBJ2-6; 10 nucleotides line up with TRBD1. The CDR3 loop spans 16 amino acids. With V trimmed by 8 bases and J by 5 bases, 9 bases remained unmatched. Looked up from germline, CDR1 is MDHEN and CDR2 is SYDVKM. CDR3 in amino acids: CASGRDRGFWANVLTF. The CDR3 nucleotides are TGTGCCAGCGGACGGGACAGGGGATTCTGGGCCAACGTCCTGACTTTC.

V and J are TRBV5-1 and TRBJ1-2, with a weak D call TRBD1 (6 bases). There are 17 residues in the CDR3. Germline CDR1 is SGHRS and CDR2 is YFSETQ. V shed 0 bases and J shed 4 bases, with 19 bases lying between them. CDR3 residues: CASSLAQGSGKSYGYTF. The CDR3 nucleotides read TGCGCCAGCAGCTTGGCTCAGGGGAGTGGGAAAAGCTATGGCTACACCTTC.

The V and J genes are TRBV6-5 and TRBJ2-1; 7 nucleotides agree with TRBD1. The CDR3 runs to 14 residues. Germline CDR1 and CDR2: MNHEY and SVGAGI. V shed 8 bases, J shed 5 bases, and the junction held 9 bases outside the gene matches. The CDR3 DNA sequence: TGTGCCAGCCTTAGGGCAGGGGGTGACAATGAGCAGTTCTTC. Its translation: CASLRAGGDNEQFF.